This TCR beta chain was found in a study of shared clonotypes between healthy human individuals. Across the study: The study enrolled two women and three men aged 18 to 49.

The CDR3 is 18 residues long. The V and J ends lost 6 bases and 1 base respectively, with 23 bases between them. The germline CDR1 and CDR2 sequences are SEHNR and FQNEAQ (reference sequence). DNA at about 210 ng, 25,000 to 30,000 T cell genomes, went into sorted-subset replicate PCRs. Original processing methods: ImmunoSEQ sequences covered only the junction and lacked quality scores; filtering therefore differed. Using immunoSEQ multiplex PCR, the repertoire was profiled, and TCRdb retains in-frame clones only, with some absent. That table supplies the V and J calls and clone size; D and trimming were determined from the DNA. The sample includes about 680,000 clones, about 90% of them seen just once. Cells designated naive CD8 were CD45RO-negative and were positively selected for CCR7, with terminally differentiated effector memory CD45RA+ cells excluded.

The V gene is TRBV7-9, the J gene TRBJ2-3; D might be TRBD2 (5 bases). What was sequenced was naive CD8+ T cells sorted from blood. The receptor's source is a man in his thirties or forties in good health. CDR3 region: CASRPTGLRQVGTDTQYF. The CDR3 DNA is TGTGCCAGCAGACCTACCGGACTGCGGCAGGTAGGCACAGATACGCAGTATTTT.